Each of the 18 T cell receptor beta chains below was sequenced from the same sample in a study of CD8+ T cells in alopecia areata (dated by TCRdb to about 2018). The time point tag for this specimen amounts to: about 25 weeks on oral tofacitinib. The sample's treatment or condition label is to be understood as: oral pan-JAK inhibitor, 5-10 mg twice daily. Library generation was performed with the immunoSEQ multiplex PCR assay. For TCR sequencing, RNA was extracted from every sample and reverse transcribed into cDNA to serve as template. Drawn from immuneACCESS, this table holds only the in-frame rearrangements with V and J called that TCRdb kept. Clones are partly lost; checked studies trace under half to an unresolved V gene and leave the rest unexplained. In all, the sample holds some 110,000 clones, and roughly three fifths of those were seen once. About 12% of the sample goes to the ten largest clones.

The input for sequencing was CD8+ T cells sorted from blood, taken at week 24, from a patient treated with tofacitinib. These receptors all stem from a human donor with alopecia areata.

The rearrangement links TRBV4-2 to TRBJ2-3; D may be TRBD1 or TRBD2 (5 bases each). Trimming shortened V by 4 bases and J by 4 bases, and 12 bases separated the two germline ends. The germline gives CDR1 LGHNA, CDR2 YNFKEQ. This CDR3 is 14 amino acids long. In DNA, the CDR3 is TGTGCCAGCAGCCCGGGGCTTGGTCCAGATACGCAGTATTTT. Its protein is CASSPGLGPDTQYF.

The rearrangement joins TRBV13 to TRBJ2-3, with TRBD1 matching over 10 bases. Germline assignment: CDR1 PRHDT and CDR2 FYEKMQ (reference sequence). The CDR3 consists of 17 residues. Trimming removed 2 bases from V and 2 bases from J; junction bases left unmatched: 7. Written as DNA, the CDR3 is TGTGCCAGCAGCTTACACCCGGGACAGGGGCTCACAGATACGCAGTATTTT. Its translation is CASSLHPGQGLTDTQYF.

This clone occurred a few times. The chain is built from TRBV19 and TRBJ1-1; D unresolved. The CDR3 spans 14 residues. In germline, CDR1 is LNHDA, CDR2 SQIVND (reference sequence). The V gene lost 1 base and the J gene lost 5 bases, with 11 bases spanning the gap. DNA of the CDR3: TGTGCCAGTAGTATAGGGGAGGGAGGAACTGAAGCTTTCTTT. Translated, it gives CASSIGEGGTEAFF. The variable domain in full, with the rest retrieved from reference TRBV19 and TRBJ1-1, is DGGITQSPKYLFRKEGQNVTLSCEQNLNHDAMYWYRQDPGQGLRLIYYSQIVNDFQKGDIAEGYSVSREKKESFPLTVTSAQKNPTAFYLCASSIGEGGTEAFFGQGTRLTVV.

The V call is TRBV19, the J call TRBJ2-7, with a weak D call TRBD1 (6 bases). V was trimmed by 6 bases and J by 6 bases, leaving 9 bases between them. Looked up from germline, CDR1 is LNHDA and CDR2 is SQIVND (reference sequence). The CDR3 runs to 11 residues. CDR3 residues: CASSLGGEQYF. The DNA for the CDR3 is TGTGCCAGTAGCCTAGGGGGCGAGCAGTACTTC.

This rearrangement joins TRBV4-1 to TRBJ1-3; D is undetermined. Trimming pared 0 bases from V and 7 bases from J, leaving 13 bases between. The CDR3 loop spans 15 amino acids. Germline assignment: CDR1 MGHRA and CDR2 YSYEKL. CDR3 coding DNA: TGCGCCAGCAGCCAAGATATTATGACGGGGAACACCATATATTTT. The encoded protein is CASSQDIMTGNTIYF.

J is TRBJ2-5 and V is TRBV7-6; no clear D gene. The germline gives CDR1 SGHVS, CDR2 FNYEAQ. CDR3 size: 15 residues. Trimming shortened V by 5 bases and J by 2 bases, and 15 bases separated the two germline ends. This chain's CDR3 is CASSLSRARQETQYF. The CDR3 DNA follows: TGTGCCAGCAGCCTTAGTCGAGCCCGACAAGAGACCCAGTACTTC.

CDR3 bases: TGTGCCAGCAGCTCGACAGGGGCCGCAGATACGCAGTATTTT. Protein: CASSSTGAADTQYF. This chain connects TRBV27 to TRBJ2-3; 8 nucleotides line up with TRBD1. Germline-derived CDR1 and CDR2 are MNHEY and SMNVEV (reference sequence). V lost 6 bases to trimming and J lost 4 bases; unmatched junction nucleotides: 6. CDR3 length: 14 residues.

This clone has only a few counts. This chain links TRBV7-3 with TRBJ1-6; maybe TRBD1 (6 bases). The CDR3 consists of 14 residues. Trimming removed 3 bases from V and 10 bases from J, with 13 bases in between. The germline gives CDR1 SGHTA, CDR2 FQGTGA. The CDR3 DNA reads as TGTGCCAGCAGCTTTCAGGGGACTGGGTCACCCCTCCACTTT. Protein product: CASSFQGTGSPLHF.

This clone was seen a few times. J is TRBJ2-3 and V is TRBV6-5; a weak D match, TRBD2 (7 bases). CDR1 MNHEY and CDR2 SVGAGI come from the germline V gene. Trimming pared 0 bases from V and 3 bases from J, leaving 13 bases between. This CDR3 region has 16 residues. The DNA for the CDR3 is TGTGCCAGCAGTTACTCAGAGGGGGGGCCTACAGATACGCAGTATTTT. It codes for CASSYSEGGPTDTQYF.

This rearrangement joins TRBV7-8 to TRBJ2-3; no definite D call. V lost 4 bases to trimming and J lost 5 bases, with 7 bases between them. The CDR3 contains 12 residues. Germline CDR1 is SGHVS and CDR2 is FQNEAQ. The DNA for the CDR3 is TGTGCCAGCAGCTATCGACAAGATACGCAGTATTTT. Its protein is CASSYRQDTQYF. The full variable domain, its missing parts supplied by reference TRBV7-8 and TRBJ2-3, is GAGVSQSPRYKVAKRGQDVALRCDPISGHVSLFWYQQALGQGPEFLTYFQNEAQLDKSGLPSDRFFAERPEGSVSTLKIQRTQQEDSAVYLCASSYRQDTQYFGPGTRLTVL.

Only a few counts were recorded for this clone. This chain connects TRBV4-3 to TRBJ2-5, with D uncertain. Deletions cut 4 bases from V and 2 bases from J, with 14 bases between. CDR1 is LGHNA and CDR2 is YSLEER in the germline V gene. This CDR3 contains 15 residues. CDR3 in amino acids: CASSRIMTEQETQYF. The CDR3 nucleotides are TGCGCCAGCAGCCGCATTATGACGGAACAAGAGACCCAGTACTTC.

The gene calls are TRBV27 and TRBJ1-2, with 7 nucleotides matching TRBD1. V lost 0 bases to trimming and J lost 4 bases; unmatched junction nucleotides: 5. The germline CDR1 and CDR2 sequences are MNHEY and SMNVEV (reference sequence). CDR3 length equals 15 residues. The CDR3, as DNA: TGTGCCAGCAGTTTATCGAGGGGGCTTAGCTATGGCTACACCTTC. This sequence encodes CASSLSRGLSYGYTF.

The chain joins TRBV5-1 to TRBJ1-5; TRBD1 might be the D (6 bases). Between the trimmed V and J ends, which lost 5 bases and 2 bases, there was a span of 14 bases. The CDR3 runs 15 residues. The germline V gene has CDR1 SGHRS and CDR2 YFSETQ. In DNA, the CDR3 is TGCGCCAGCAGGGGGGGGCGGAGCGGCAATCAGCCCCAGCATTTT. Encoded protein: CASRGGRSGNQPQHF.

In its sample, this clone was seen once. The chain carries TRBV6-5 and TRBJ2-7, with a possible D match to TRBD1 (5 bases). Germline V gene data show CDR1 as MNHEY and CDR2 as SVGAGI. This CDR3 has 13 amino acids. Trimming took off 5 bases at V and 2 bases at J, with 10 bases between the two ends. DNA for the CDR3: TGTGCCAGCAGTCAAACAGGACCCTACGAGCAGTACTTC. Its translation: CASSQTGPYEQYF.

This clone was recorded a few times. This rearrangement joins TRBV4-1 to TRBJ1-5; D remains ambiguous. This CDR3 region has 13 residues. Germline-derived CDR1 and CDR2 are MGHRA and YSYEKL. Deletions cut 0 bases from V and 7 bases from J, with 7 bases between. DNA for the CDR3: TGCGCCAGCAGCCAAGAAGCTAACCAGCCCCAGCATTTT. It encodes CASSQEANQPQHF.

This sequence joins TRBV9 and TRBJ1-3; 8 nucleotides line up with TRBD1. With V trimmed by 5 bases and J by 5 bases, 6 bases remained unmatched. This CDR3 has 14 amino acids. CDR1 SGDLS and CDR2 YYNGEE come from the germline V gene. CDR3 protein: CASRGQDNRNTIYF. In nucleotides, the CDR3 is TGTGCCAGCAGGGGACAGGACAACCGAAACACCATATATTTT.

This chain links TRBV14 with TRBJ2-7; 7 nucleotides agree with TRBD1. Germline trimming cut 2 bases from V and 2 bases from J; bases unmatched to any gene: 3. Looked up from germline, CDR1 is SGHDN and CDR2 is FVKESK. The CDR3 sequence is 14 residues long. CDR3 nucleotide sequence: TGTGCCAGCAGCCAATACAGGGGCCCCTACGAGCAGTACTTC. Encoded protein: CASSQYRGPYEQYF.

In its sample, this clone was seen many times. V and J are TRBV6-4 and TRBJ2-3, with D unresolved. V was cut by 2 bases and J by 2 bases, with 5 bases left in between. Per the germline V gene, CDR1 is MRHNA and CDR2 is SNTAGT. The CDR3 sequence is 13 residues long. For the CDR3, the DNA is TGTGCCAGCAGTGACCGACCCACAGATACGCAGTATTTT. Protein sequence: CASSDRPTDTQYF.